Shown below are 29 T cell receptor beta chains from a single sample sequenced in a study of blood T cell repertoires in COVID-19. Measured with immunoSEQ multiplex PCR; TCRdb has only the in-frame clones, and not every one. Of under 150,000 clones in the sample, approximately 84% were seen once. Sequenced: peripheral blood. The source is a woman aged 60-70 years with acute or convalescent COVID-19.

The genes are TRBV9 and TRBJ1-4, with D maybe TRBD1 (5 bases). CDR1 and CDR2 from the germline V gene are SGDLS and YYNGEE. This CDR3 comprises 15 residues. Deletions cut 0 bases from V and 5 bases from J, with 11 bases between. This CDR3 is CASSVGTGGNEKLFF. For the CDR3, the DNA is TGTGCCAGCAGCGTAGGGACGGGGGGGAATGAAAAACTGTTTTTT. The full variable domain, with the rest looked up from reference TRBV9 and TRBJ1-4, is DSGVTQTPKHLITATGQRVTLRCSPRSGDLSVYWYQQSLDQGLQFLIQYYNGEERAKGNILERFSAQQFPDLHSELNLSSLELGDSALYFCASSVGTGGNEKLFFGSGTQLSVL.

This clone was seen just once. The rearrangement joins TRBV19 to TRBJ1-5; 10 bases match TRBD1. The CDR3 spans 19 residues. Germline CDR1 and CDR2: LNHDA and SQIVND (reference sequence). J was trimmed by 6 bases and V by 0 bases; bases with no gene match: 14. The CDR3 DNA is TGTGCCAGTAGTATAGATCTATACCGGGACAGGGGAATCGGTCAGCCCCAGCATTTT. This codes for CASSIDLYRDRGIGQPQHF.

This clone was observed a single time. The chain couples TRBV3-1 (or the pseudogene TRBV3-2) to TRBJ1-4; TRBD1 is a possible D gene (5 bases). From germline, CDR1 is LGHDT and CDR2 YNNKEL (reference sequence). Trimming removed 2 bases at V and 6 bases at J, with 10 bases between. This CDR3 spans 14 amino acids. The CDR3 spells CASSQLGGDEKLFF. The DNA for the CDR3 is TGTGCCAGCAGCCAACTTGGGGGGGATGAAAAACTGTTTTTT.

This chain uses TRBV5-4 with TRBJ1-3; 7 bases agree with TRBD1. Germline V lookup: CDR1 SGHNT, CDR2 YYREEE (reference sequence). The junction had 1 base not matched to a gene; V was cut back by 4 bases and J by 0 bases. The CDR3 length is 14 residues. Here the CDR3 DNA reads TGTGCCAGCAGCAGGGACAGCTCTGGAAACACCATATATTTT. Translated: CASSRDSSGNTIYF.

This clone was detected once. The CDR3 DNA is TGTGCCACCAGCAGAGATATCACAGATACGCAGTATTTT. Its protein is CATSRDITDTQYF. This chain uses TRBV15 with TRBJ2-3, with no clear D. The CDR3 is made up of 13 amino acids. CDR1 is LNHNV, CDR2 YYDKDF, per germline (reference sequence). Trimming cost V 0 bases and J 2 bases, with 3 bases left between them.

The V gene is TRBV28, the J gene TRBJ2-1; 10 bases line up with TRBD2. The CDR3 contains 15 residues. Germline V gene sequence: CDR1 MDHEN, CDR2 SYDVKM. V lost 4 bases, J lost 8 bases, and 8 bases stayed unmatched. CDR3 in amino acids: CASSSLLAGAYEQFF. The CDR3 DNA is TGTGCCAGCAGTTCCCTCCTAGCGGGAGCATATGAGCAGTTCTTC.

V usage is TRBV2 and J usage is TRBJ2-4; D is perhaps TRBD1 (5 bases). V gave up 6 bases and J gave up 11 bases, with 20 bases separating them. From germline, CDR1 is SNHLY and CDR2 FYNNEI. CDR3 size: 14 residues. CDR3 amino acids: CASSMTVGLRVQYF. Here the CDR3 DNA reads TGTGCCAGCAGCATGACAGTGGGGTTACGGGTTCAGTACTTC.

V and J are TRBV27 and TRBJ2-7, with D perhaps TRBD2 (6 bases). The germline V gene has CDR1 MNHEY and CDR2 SMNVEV (reference sequence). The CDR3 totals 15 residues. With 2 bases removed from V and 2 bases from J, the gap between germline ends came to 13 bases. Here the CDR3 reads CASSLTRDWPYEQYF. The CDR3 DNA reads as TGTGCCAGCAGTTTAACCCGGGACTGGCCCTACGAGCAGTACTTC.

The CDR3 DNA sequence: TGCGCCAGCAGCCAAGACGGGGGATTTCGAGCTTTCTTT. Translated: CASSQDGGFRAFF. J is TRBJ1-1 and V is TRBV4-3; maybe TRBD1 (5 bases). Germline CDR1 is LGHNA and CDR2 is YSLEER. This CDR3 comprises 13 residues. Trimming shortened V by 0 bases and J by 10 bases, and 12 bases separated the two germline ends.

This clone has a single count. Other DNA sequences in this sample translate to the same CDR3. This chain joins TRBV3-1 (or the pseudogene TRBV3-2) and TRBJ1-2; D remains unclear. V was clipped by 1 base and J by 3 bases, with 3 bases between them. This CDR3 has 12 amino acids. Germline loops: CDR1 LGHDT, CDR2 YNNKEL (reference sequence). This CDR3 reads CASSQADYGYTF. CDR3 bases: TGTGCCAGCAGCCAAGCTGACTATGGCTACACCTTC.

The CDR3 region is CASGRVQSYEQYF. CDR3 bases: TGTGCCAGCGGCAGGGTTCAATCCTACGAGCAGTACTTC. The J gene is TRBJ2-7, the V gene TRBV28; tentatively, D is TRBD1 (5 bases). Trimming left V 8 bases short and J 1 base short, with 12 bases between. This CDR3 has 13 residues. The germline CDR1 and CDR2 sequences are MDHEN and SYDVKM.

This rearrangement joins TRBV10-3 to TRBJ2-1; 7 bases match TRBD1. The trim removed 0 bases at V and 5 bases at J, leaving 7 bases unmatched. Per germline, CDR1 ENHRY and CDR2 SYGVKD. The CDR3 has 16 amino acids. Written as DNA, the CDR3 is TGTGCCATCAGTGAGTCGATTGCGACAGGGAACAATGAGCAGTTCTTC. As protein: CAISESIATGNNEQFF.

This clone is deemed medium-sized. This chain uses TRBV18 with TRBJ2-1; tentative D call: TRBD2 (6 bases). Trimming took off 3 bases at V and 0 bases at J, with 9 bases between the two ends. This CDR3 contains 15 residues. Germline lookup yields CDR1 KGHSH and CDR2 LQKENI. The CDR3 sequence: CASSPAGYSYNEQFF. The CDR3 coding sequence is TGTGCCAGCTCACCGGCGGGATACTCCTACAATGAGCAGTTCTTC.

This sequence joins TRBV11-2 and TRBJ2-7; D perhaps matches TRBD2 (6 bases). V was pared by 4 bases and J by 2 bases, with 12 bases between. The CDR3 is 14 amino acids. Looked up from germline, CDR1 is SGHAT and CDR2 is FQNNGV. The CDR3 DNA reads TGTGCCAGCAGCTCGAACCGGGGGACCTACGAGCAGTACTTC. Amino acids: CASSSNRGTYEQYF. Filled out from reference TRBV11-2 and TRBJ2-7, the complete variable domain reads EAGVAQSPRYKIIEKRQSVAFWCNPISGHATLYWYQQILGQGPKLLIQFQNNGVVDDSQLPKDRFSAERLKGVDSTLKIQPAKLEDSAVYLCASSSNRGTYEQYFGPGTRLTVT.

The CDR3 DNA is TGTGCCTGGAGCGGACTAGGCAATTCACCCCTCCACTTT. Translated, it gives CAWSGLGNSPLHF. The chain uses TRBV30 and TRBJ1-6; D is unclear. Germline values: CDR1 GTSNPN, CDR2 SVGIG (reference sequence). The CDR3 has 13 residues. Trimming left V 3 bases short and J 7 bases short, with 10 bases between.

V is TRBV3-1 (or the pseudogene TRBV3-2) and J is TRBJ2-5; D is undetermined. CDR3 size: 12 residues. Trimming shortened V by 3 bases and J by 3 bases, and 5 bases separated the two germline ends. Germline-derived CDR1 and CDR2 are LGHDT and YNNKEL (reference sequence). CDR3 coding DNA: TGTGCCAGCAGCCACAGTGAAGAGACCCAGTACTTC. Translated, it gives CASSHSEETQYF.

This chain joins TRBV27 and TRBJ2-2; D call uncertain. The CDR3 sequence is 13 residues long. Germline CDR1 is MNHEY and CDR2 is SMNVEV (reference sequence). The V gene lost 3 bases and the J gene lost 6 bases, with 8 bases spanning the gap. CDR3 amino acids: CASSFRGPGELFF. DNA for the CDR3: TGTGCCAGCAGTTTTCGTGGGCCCGGGGAGCTGTTTTTT.

The chain links TRBV3-1 (or the pseudogene TRBV3-2) to TRBJ2-1, with 8 bases fitting TRBD1. V was pared by 3 bases and J by 13 bases, with 5 bases of the junction left unmatched. The germline CDR1 and CDR2 sequences are LGHDT and YNNKEL (reference sequence). This CDR3 has 12 amino acids. CDR3 amino acids: CASSQRTGFQFF. In DNA form, the CDR3 reads TGTGCCAGCAGCCAGCGGACAGGGTTCCAGTTCTTC.

The CDR3 coding sequence is TGCGCCAGCAGCTTGGCCCCCGACACCAACAATGAGCAGTTCTTC. It encodes CASSLAPDTNNEQFF. The rearrangement joins TRBV5-1 to TRBJ2-1; D not certain. V was shortened by 0 bases and J by 5 bases, with 12 bases between the two germline ends. This CDR3 region has 15 residues. Per germline, CDR1 SGHRS and CDR2 YFSETQ.

Ten or more counts support this clone. The same CDR3 is also encoded by other DNA sequences in this sample. This chain connects TRBV11-3 to TRBJ2-7, with D possibly TRBD1 on 5 matching bases. CDR1 SGHNT and CDR2 YENEEA come from the germline V gene. V was pared by 5 bases and J by 4 bases, with 9 bases between. The CDR3 runs 12 residues. Here the CDR3 DNA reads TGTGCCAGCAGCGGCAGGGTGTACGAGCAGTACTTC. Its translation: CASSGRVYEQYF. Looking up the rest from reference TRBV11-3 and TRBJ2-7 gives the full variable domain: EAGVVQSPRYKIIEKKQPVAFWCNPISGHNTLYWYLQNLGQGPELLIRYENEEAVDDSQLPKDRFSAERLKGVDSTLKIQPAELGDSAVYLCASSGRVYEQYFGPGTRLTVT.

The V and J genes are TRBV29-1 and TRBJ1-4; D is uncertain. The ends were cut back, 6 bases at V and 7 bases at J, with 6 bases in the middle. This CDR3 contains 10 residues. CDR1 is SQVTM, CDR2 ANQGSEA, per germline. CDR3 bases: TGCAGCGTCTTTAGTGAAAAACTGTTTTTT. Protein sequence: CSVFSEKLFF.

The chain has TRBV28 and TRBJ2-5; D possibly corresponds to TRBD2 (6 bases). The V end was cut by 5 bases, the J end by 4 bases, with 14 bases between. The germline V gene has CDR1 MDHEN and CDR2 SYDVKM. The CDR3 is 14 amino acids. CDR3 nucleotides: TGTGCCAGCAGTGGAAAGCGGGTCCTAGAGACCCAGTACTTC. Protein product: CASSGKRVLETQYF.

This chain connects TRBV24-1 to TRBJ2-1, with unresolved D. V lost 1 base and J lost 4, with 10 bases in between. Per germline, CDR1 KGHDR and CDR2 SFDVKD. This CDR3 is built from 15 residues. CDR3 amino acids: CATSDFRDTYNEQFF. CDR3 in DNA: TGTGCCACCAGTGATTTTCGAGACACTTACAATGAGCAGTTCTTC.

The chain has TRBV28 and TRBJ2-7; D call uncertain. The germline gives CDR1 MDHEN, CDR2 SYDVKM. CDR3 length: 14 residues. Trimming left V 5 bases short and J 3 bases short, with 14 bases between. This CDR3 reads CASSPPERFYEQYF. CDR3 in DNA: TGTGCCAGCAGTCCGCCCGAGAGGTTCTACGAGCAGTACTTC. Full variable domain (rest looked up from reference TRBV28 and TRBJ2-7): DVKVTQSSRYLVKRTGEKVFLECVQDMDHENMFWYRQDPGLGLRLIYFSYDVKMKEKGDIPEGYSVSREKKERFSLILESASTNQTSMYLCASSPPERFYEQYFGPGTRLTVT.

This clone appeared a single time. The rearrangement uses TRBV11-2 and TRBJ1-2, with no clear D. The CDR3 has 15 residues. Per germline, CDR1 SGHAT and CDR2 FQNNGV. V dropped 1 base and J dropped 4 bases, with 13 bases sitting between them. CDR3 sequence (DNA): TGTGCCAGCAGCTTAGCGCTCCGGACTGGCTATGGCTACACCTTC. This gives the protein CASSLALRTGYGYTF.

The chain is built from TRBV30 and TRBJ1-1, with no clear D. Trimming took off 4 bases at V and 0 bases at J, with 12 bases between the two ends. Germline CDR1 GTSNPN, CDR2 SVGIG (reference sequence). CDR3 length: 14 residues. This chain's CDR3 is CAWNRGHLNTEAFF. The CDR3 nucleotides read TGTGCCTGGAATAGAGGGCATCTGAACACTGAAGCTTTCTTT.

This rearrangement joins TRBV14 to TRBJ2-5; D unresolved. There are 17 residues in the CDR3. The V gene's germline CDR1 is SGHDN and CDR2 FVKESK. V dropped 2 bases and J dropped 2 bases, with 18 bases sitting between them. The DNA of the CDR3 is TGTGCCAGCAGCCAACCTCATAGGAAGCAGGCTCAAGAGACCCAGTACTTC. Amino acid sequence: CASSQPHRKQAQETQYF. The complete variable domain, with remaining parts taken from reference TRBV14 and TRBJ2-5, reads EAGVTQFPSHSVIEKGQTVTLRCDPISGHDNLYWYRRVMGKEIKFLLHFVKESKQDESGMPNNRFLAERTGGTYSTLKVQPAELEDSGVYFCASSQPHRKQAQETQYFGPGTRLLVL.

CDR3 loop: CASTRRGDYRAQETQYF. CDR3 coding DNA: TGTGCCAGCACTCGACGTGGGGACTACAGGGCTCAAGAGACCCAGTACTTC. V is TRBV6-6 and J is TRBJ2-5; TRBD2 might be the D (7 bases). Germline CDR1 MNHNY, CDR2 SVGAGI (reference sequence). CDR3 size: 17 residues. The V end was cut by 7 bases, the J end by 2 bases, with 23 bases between.

V is TRBV12-3 or TRBV12-4 and J is TRBJ2-7, with TRBD1 identical over 12 bases. The CDR3 consists of 11 residues. Unmatched junction bases numbered 3, after V lost 6 bases and J lost 12 bases. CDR3 protein: CASSMGQGAYF. The CDR3 nucleotides read TGTGCCAGCAGCATGGGACAGGGGGCGTACTTC.